These 24 T cell receptor beta chains were sequenced from one sample in a study of T cells in lung cancer brain metastases. Using immunoSEQ multiplex PCR, the repertoire was profiled, and TCRdb retains in-frame clones only, with some absent. Of about 460 clones listed, 85% to 90% are singletons. Sequenced input: tumor tissue from a brain metastasis. Receptors were obtained from a man aged 65-85 years with non-small cell lung cancer that had spread to the brain.

The chain has TRBV5-4 and TRBJ1-1, with unresolved D. Trimming shortened V by 6 bases and J by 2 bases, and 5 bases separated the two germline ends. The CDR3 has 11 amino acids. Germline lookup yields CDR1 SGHNT and CDR2 YYREEE (reference sequence). CDR3 bases: TGTGCCAGCATAGGAAACACTGAAGCTTTCTTT. This encodes CASIGNTEAFF.

The chain has TRBV19 and TRBJ1-5; the D is unclear. Germline assignment: CDR1 LNHDA and CDR2 SQIVND (reference sequence). CDR3 length: 15 amino acids. Trimming cost V 6 bases and J 0 bases, with 12 bases left between them. CDR3 residues: CASSLFGDSNQPQHF. The CDR3 region has the DNA TGTGCCAGTAGCCTCTTTGGGGATAGCAATCAGCCCCAGCATTTT.

The V gene is TRBV20-1, the J gene TRBJ2-2; D ambiguous. With the DNA end fitting TRBJ1-3 better, the J assignment may be wrong. The germline V gene encodes CDR1 DFQATT and CDR2 SNEGSKA (reference sequence). The CDR3 has 11 residues. CDR3: CSVKAGNTIYF. The CDR3 DNA sequence: TGCAGTGTGAAGGCTGGAAACACCATATATTTT.

Notes on this clone: Relative to the germline gene, one junction end is altered; a read error may explain this. This chain uses TRBV6-4 with TRBJ2-3, with D uncertain. The CDR3 consists of 15 residues. Germline lookup yields CDR1 MRHNA and CDR2 SNTAGT. The CDR3 protein is CVSSDTYNKRDTQYF. The CDR3 DNA reads TGTGTCAGCAGTGACACATATAATAAGAGAGATACGCAGTATTTT.

The chain links TRBV29-1 to TRBJ2-2, with unresolved D. Germline values: CDR1 SQVTM, CDR2 ANQGSEA. V dropped 6 bases and J dropped 0 bases, with 2 bases sitting between them. The CDR3 is 11 amino acids. CDR3 sequence: CSVANTGELFF. The DNA of the CDR3 is TGCAGCGTCGCGAACACCGGGGAGCTGTTTTTT.

The chain has TRBV2 and TRBJ2-1; TRBD2 is a possible D gene (5 bases). The CDR3 loop spans 12 amino acids. The V and J ends lost 2 bases and 12 bases respectively, with 11 bases between them. The germline CDR1 and CDR2 sequences are SNHLY and FYNNEI. CDR3 DNA: TGTGCCAGCAGTGAAATGGGAGCCCCGCAGTTCTTC. Amino acid sequence: CASSEMGAPQFF.

The genes are TRBV2 and TRBJ2-5; 11 bases line up with TRBD1. The CDR3 has 14 amino acids. The germline CDR1 and CDR2 sequences are SNHLY and FYNNEI. Unmatched junction bases numbered 6, after V lost 8 bases and J lost 4 bases. CDR3 in DNA: TGTGCCAGCCAGGGACAGGGGGGAGGAGAGACCCAGTACTTC. Protein sequence: CASQGQGGGETQYF. Drawing the rest from reference TRBV2 and TRBJ2-5, the complete variable domain is EPEVTQTPSHQVTQMGQEVILRCVPISNHLYFYWYRQILGQKVEFLVSFYNNEISEKSEIFDDQFSVERPDGSNFTLKIRSTKLEDSAMYFCASQGQGGGETQYFGPGTRLLVL.

V and J are TRBV5-1 and TRBJ2-5, with D tentatively TRBD1 (5 bases). The CDR3 runs to 11 residues. CDR1 and CDR2 (germline): SGHRS, YFSETQ. V lost 8 bases and J 4 bases, leaving 9 bases between the germline ends. CDR3 in amino acids: CASTGGETQYF. CDR3 in DNA: TGCGCCAGTACAGGCGGAGAGACCCAGTACTTC.

The chain carries TRBV7-8 and TRBJ2-7; TRBD1 might be the D (6 bases). The germline V gene has CDR1 SGHVS and CDR2 FQNEAQ. The germline V and J ends were trimmed by 3 bases and 6 bases, with 12 bases remaining between them. The CDR3 has 13 amino acids. CDR3 in amino acids: CASSFPGQGEQYF. The CDR3 nucleotides read TGTGCCAGCAGCTTTCCGGGACAAGGCGAGCAGTACTTC.

V gene TRBV7-9 combines with J gene TRBJ1-3, with TRBD1 matching over 7 bases. The CDR3 spans 19 residues. V trimming: 0 bases; J trimming: 4 bases; junction bases outside the gene matches: 15. Germline assignment: CDR1 SEHNR and CDR2 FQNEAQ (reference sequence). CDR3 sequence (DNA): TGTGCCAGCAGCTTAGCCCTACTGTTCGAGGGGGCAACAGGAAACACCATATATTTT. Its protein is CASSLALLFEGATGNTIYF.

This chain connects TRBV5-1 to TRBJ2-7, with 8 bases lining up with TRBD2. The trim removed 4 bases at V and 3 bases at J, leaving 6 bases unmatched. This CDR3 is 14 amino acids long. Germline V gene sequence: CDR1 SGHRS, CDR2 YFSETQ. The CDR3 DNA reads TGCGCCAGCAGCGTGACCGGGACTAGCTACGAGCAGTACTTC. Translated: CASSVTGTSYEQYF.

V gene TRBV29-1 combines with J gene TRBJ2-1; D may be TRBD2 (6 bases). In germline, CDR1 is SQVTM, CDR2 ANQGSEA. The V gene lost 5 bases and the J gene lost 3 bases, with 8 bases spanning the gap. This CDR3 is built from 12 residues. CDR3 sequence (DNA): TGCAGCGTTTCGACTAGCTACAATGAGCAGTTCTTC. Its protein product is CSVSTSYNEQFF.

V and J are TRBV15 and TRBJ2-7; TRBD2 matches 11 bases. V was clipped by 0 bases and J by 3 bases; unmatched bases: 10. The CDR3 runs to 18 residues. CDR1 is LNHNV and CDR2 is YYDKDF in the germline V gene (reference sequence). For the CDR3, the DNA is TGTGCCACCAGCAGAGACATACACCGACTAGCGGGAAGCTACGAGCAGTACTTC. Translated, it gives CATSRDIHRLAGSYEQYF.

For the CDR3, the DNA is TGTGCCAGCAGCGTAGGCAGGAATAATTCACCCCTCCACTTT. Protein sequence: CASSVGRNNSPLHF. J is TRBJ1-6 and V is TRBV9; D gene unclear. From germline, CDR1 is SGDLS and CDR2 YYNGEE. V lost 0 bases and J lost 5, with 6 bases in between. The CDR3 loop spans 14 amino acids.

The J gene is TRBJ2-1, the V gene TRBV29-1; 8 bases are a match to TRBD1. This CDR3 is built from 15 residues. Germline lookup yields CDR1 SQVTM and CDR2 ANQGSEA. V dropped 2 bases and J dropped 3; count of bases not matched to a gene: 6. CDR3: CSVEPGTGDYNEQFF. DNA for the CDR3: TGCAGCGTTGAACCCGGGACAGGAGACTACAATGAGCAGTTCTTC.

The rearrangement joins TRBV2 to TRBJ1-1; 7 bases align to TRBD1. The V segment lost 10 bases and the J segment 0 bases; nucleotides outside the gene matches: 5. The length of the CDR3 is 13 residues. Looked up from germline, CDR1 is SNHLY and CDR2 is FYNNEI. CDR3 nucleotide sequence: TGTGCCAACAGACAGGGAATGAACACTGAAGCTTTCTTT. It specifies CANRQGMNTEAFF.

The chain joins TRBV6-1 to TRBJ1-1; the match to TRBD1 covers 7 bases. This CDR3 has 14 amino acids. Germline CDR1 and CDR2: MNHNS and SASEGT. V was clipped by 4 bases and J by 2 bases; unmatched bases: 4. CDR3 loop: CASSAGQHNTEAFF. The CDR3 DNA reads as TGTGCCAGCAGTGCGGGACAGCATAACACTGAAGCTTTCTTT.

The chain links TRBV9 to TRBJ2-7, with 8 bases that match TRBD1. Germline V CDR1 and CDR2: SGDLS, YYNGEE. V was clipped by 0 bases and J by 3 bases; unmatched bases: 5. The length of the CDR3 is 15 residues. CDR3: CASSVGTGPRYEQYF. The DNA of the CDR3 is TGTGCCAGCAGCGTAGGGACAGGGCCGCGCTACGAGCAGTACTTC.

The chain employs TRBV4-1 and TRBJ2-1; D remains ambiguous. The germline CDR1 and CDR2 sequences are MGHRA and YSYEKL. The CDR3 runs 15 residues. Trimming cost V 4 bases and J 0 bases, with 10 bases left between them. The CDR3 region is CASSPLGISYNEQFF. The CDR3 DNA sequence: TGCGCCAGCAGCCCGTTAGGGATCTCCTACAATGAGCAGTTCTTC.

The rearrangement uses TRBV7-9 and TRBJ1-2; D unclear. The CDR3 runs 15 residues. CDR1 SEHNR and CDR2 FQNEAQ come from the germline V gene (reference sequence). The V and J ends lost 5 bases and 2 bases respectively, with 15 bases between them. The CDR3 DNA reads TGTGCCAGCAGCCTCCTTGTGCAGTCGAACTATGGCTACACCTTC. Its protein product is CASSLLVQSNYGYTF.

CDR3 DNA: TGTGCCAGCAAAGGGGGTCCGGGGAACACTGAAGCTTTCTTT. This translates into CASKGGPGNTEAFF. The rearrangement links TRBV7-8 to TRBJ1-1, with D perhaps TRBD1 (6 bases). CDR1 is SGHVS and CDR2 is FQNEAQ in the germline V gene. Trimming took 7 bases from V and 1 from J, leaving 13 bases between them. The CDR3 sequence is 14 residues long.

This chain links TRBV4-3 with TRBJ2-5; 9 bases are a match to TRBD2. Germline CDR1 and CDR2: LGHNA and YSLEER. The CDR3 consists of 15 residues. The ends lost 3 bases at V and 3 bases at J; junction bases unmatched: 5. The CDR3 DNA sequence: TGCGCCAGCAGCCACCACCCTAGCGGGGAAGAGACCCAGTACTTC. It yields the protein CASSHHPSGEETQYF.

The chain recombines TRBV21-1 with TRBJ1-2; the DNA was not compared with TRBD1, the D call given in the table. TRBV21-1 is designated a pseudogene. The CDR3 runs 16 residues. CDR3 DNA: TGTGCCAGCAGAGGACAGGGGGCGGGTGCGGCCTATGGCTACACCTTC. This gives the protein CASRGQGAGAAYGYTF.

This chain links TRBV14 with TRBJ2-3; D tentatively fits TRBD1 or TRBD2 (5 bases each). This CDR3 region has 16 residues. V shed 4 bases and J shed 6 bases, with 20 bases lying between them. CDR1 and CDR2 (germline): SGHDN, FVKESK. Here the CDR3 DNA reads TGTGCCAGCAGCCGGTGGGGACCAATCCTCGGGGATACGCAGTATTTT. Its translation: CASSRWGPILGDTQYF.